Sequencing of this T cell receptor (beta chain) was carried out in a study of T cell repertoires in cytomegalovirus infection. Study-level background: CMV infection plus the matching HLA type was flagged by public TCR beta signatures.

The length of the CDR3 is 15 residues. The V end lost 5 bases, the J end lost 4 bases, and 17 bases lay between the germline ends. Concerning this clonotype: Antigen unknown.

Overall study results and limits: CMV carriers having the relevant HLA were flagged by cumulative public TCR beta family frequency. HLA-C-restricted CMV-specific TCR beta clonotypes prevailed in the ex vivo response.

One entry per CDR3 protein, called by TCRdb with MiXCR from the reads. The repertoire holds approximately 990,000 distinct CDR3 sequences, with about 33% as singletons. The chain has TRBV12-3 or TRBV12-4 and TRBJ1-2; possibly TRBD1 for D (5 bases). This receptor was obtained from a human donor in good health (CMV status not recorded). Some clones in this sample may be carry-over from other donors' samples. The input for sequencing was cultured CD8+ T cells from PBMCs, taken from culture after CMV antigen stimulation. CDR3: CASSPRQGRRYGYTF. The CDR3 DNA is TGTGCCAGCAGTCCTCGCCAGGGAAGGCGCTATGGCTACACCTTC.